The 5 T cell receptor beta chains in this list originate from one sample, sequenced in a study of cytomegalovirus exposure and HLA in healthy donors. Amplification used 60 Vbeta primers and 13 Jbeta primers. This table comes from immunoSEQ multiplex PCR, and its TCRdb copy is limited to in-frame clones, with some not included. The sample consists of about 150,000 clones, around 82% of them appearing once. The sequencing sample was made of PBMCs. Source of these receptors: a woman aged 50 to 65 in good health and CMV-seropositive.

The V call is TRBV9, the J call TRBJ2-7; TRBD2 matches 7 bases. CDR3 length: 14 amino acids. V was pared by 2 bases and J by 7 bases, with 9 bases of the junction left unmatched. Germline loops: CDR1 SGDLS, CDR2 YYNGEE. In nucleotides, the CDR3 is TGTGCCAGCAGCGTTGGAGCTGTGGGAGGGGAGCAGTACTTC. Translated, it gives CASSVGAVGGEQYF. Full variable domain (remainder filled in from reference TRBV9 and TRBJ2-7): DSGVTQTPKHLITATGQRVTLRCSPRSGDLSVYWYQQSLDQGLQFLIQYYNGEERAKGNILERFSAQQFPDLHSELNLSSLELGDSALYFCASSVGAVGGEQYFGPGTRLTVT.

The V gene is TRBV14, the J gene TRBJ1-6; no reliable D call. Looked up from germline, CDR1 is SGHDN and CDR2 is FVKESK. Deletions cut 0 bases from V and 11 bases from J, with 5 bases between. This CDR3 comprises 12 residues. CDR3: CASSQDWPPLHF. DNA of the CDR3: TGTGCCAGCAGCCAAGATTGGCCACCCCTCCACTTT.

The V call is TRBV9, the J call TRBJ1-2; maybe TRBD1 (5 bases). The CDR3 spans 14 residues. Germline CDR1 SGDLS, CDR2 YYNGEE. The V gene lost 3 bases and the J gene lost 4 bases, with 13 bases spanning the gap. The CDR3 here is CASSADRPFYGYTF. For the CDR3, the DNA is TGTGCCAGCAGCGCCGACAGACCTTTCTATGGCTACACCTTC. Looking up the rest from reference TRBV9 and TRBJ1-2 gives the full variable domain: DSGVTQTPKHLITATGQRVTLRCSPRSGDLSVYWYQQSLDQGLQFLIQYYNGEERAKGNILERFSAQQFPDLHSELNLSSLELGDSALYFCASSADRPFYGYTFGSGTRLTVV.

This clone was seen a single time. The genes are TRBV5-6 and TRBJ1-3; D is unclear. The CDR3 covers 15 residues. Germline CDR1 and CDR2: SGHDT and YYEEEE. The V end lost 1 base, the J end lost 1 base, and 9 bases lay between the germline ends. This chain's CDR3 is CASSLIGRSGNTIYF. The CDR3 region has the DNA TGTGCCAGCAGCTTGATAGGGAGGTCTGGAAACACCATATATTTT.

This clone was recorded a few times. The chain carries TRBV7-8 and TRBJ1-5, with 7 bases that match TRBD1. The junction had 6 bases not matched to a gene; V was cut back by 7 bases and J by 6 bases. The CDR3 is 13 residues long. Germline CDR1 SGHVS, CDR2 FQNEAQ. In nucleotides, the CDR3 is TGTGCCAGCACAGGGGGATCGGGTCAGCCCCAGCATTTT. This encodes CASTGGSGQPQHF.